Listed below are T cell receptor beta chains from one sample, sequenced in a study of blood T cell repertoires in COVID-19. Generated by immunoSEQ multiplex PCR, the TCRdb table keeps only in-frame clones and is missing some. The sample includes 80,000 to 95,000 clones, about nine tenths of them seen just once. The sample comprised peripheral blood. The source of these receptors is a woman aged 70-85 years with acute or convalescent COVID-19. The CDR3 runs from the conserved cysteine through the conserved F or W. Fields, in order: CDR3 length, D gene, clone size, J gene, V gene, CDR3 protein, CDR3 DNA. A D gene is named only where the DNA matches it firmly. Where a row states a size, it is once, few, many or the class of an expanded clone; other rows omit it.

18,.,once,TRBJ2-6,TRBV19,CASRGWAGGSSGANVLTF,TGTGCCAGTAGGGGTTGGGCAGGGGGGAGCTCTGGGGCCAACGTCCTGACTTTC
14,TRBD1,.,TRBJ1-5,TRBV5-1,CASSLEGANQPQHF,TGCGCCAGCAGCTTGGAGGGGGCGAATCAGCCCCAGCATTTT
17,.,.,TRBJ1-4,TRBV7-9,CASSLARGPGAGEKLFF,TGTGCCAGCAGCTTAGCCCGTGGTCCAGGGGCCGGCGAAAAACTGTTTTTT
13,.,.,TRBJ1-1,TRBV5-4,CASSRGGETEAFF,TGTGCCAGCAGCCGAGGGGGGGAAACTGAAGCTTTCTTT
17,.,.,TRBJ2-2,TRBV5-1,CASSLAGVAVNTGELFF,TGCGCCAGCAGCTTGGCCGGCGTAGCAGTGAACACCGGGGAGCTGTTTTTT
14,.,.,TRBJ1-5,TRBV2,CASSGGRGDQPQHF,TGTGCCAGCAGTGGGGGGCGGGGGGATCAGCCCCAGCATTTT
15,TRBD2,once,TRBJ2-5,TRBV19,CASSRTSGLQETQYF,TGTGCCAGTAGTCGGACTAGCGGACTGCAAGAGACCCAGTACTTC
16,TRBD1,.,TRBJ1-2,TRBV27,CASSLWGGTDLYGYTF,TGTGCCAGCAGTTTATGGGGTGGGACAGACCTATATGGCTACACCTTC
13,.,.,TRBJ1-3,TRBV7-9,CASAWAGGNTIYF,TGTGCCAGCGCCTGGGCAGGTGGAAACACCATATATTTT
16,.,.,TRBJ1-2,TRBV28,CASSHSRGLGNYGYTF,TGTGCCAGCAGTCACTCGCGGGGGCTGGGAAACTATGGCTACACCTTC
16,.,.,TRBJ1-1,TRBV28,CASSLLTGSENTEAFF,TGTGCCAGCAGTTTGTTAACAGGATCTGAGAACACTGAAGCTTTCTTT
14,.,.,TRBJ1-5,TRBV25-1,CASSGGNSNQPQHF,TGTGCCAGCAGTGGAGGGAATAGCAATCAGCCCCAGCATTTT
14,.,.,TRBJ1-1,TRBV28,CASSSPPGNTEAFF,TGTGCCAGCAGTTCTCCGCCAGGGAACACTGAAGCTTTCTTT
11,.,.,TRBJ1-1,TRBV30,CAWSAPKEAFF,TGTGCCTGGAGTGCTCCTAAGGAAGCTTTCTTT
17,.,.,TRBJ2-3,TRBV15,CATSSPLGPRSTDTQYF,TGTGCCACCAGCAGCCCCCTAGGCCCTAGGAGCACAGATACGCAGTATTTT
14,.,.,TRBJ2-1,TRBV11-2,CASSLRRAGYEQFF,TGTGCCAGCAGCTTAAGGAGGGCAGGGTATGAGCAGTTCTTC
14,.,.,TRBJ2-7,TRBV6-5,CASIPPQGFYEQYF,TGTGCCAGCATCCCCCCCCAGGGATTCTACGAGCAGTACTTC
15,TRBD1,.,TRBJ1-4,TRBV18,CASSRSGGTNEKLFF,TGTGCCAGCTCACGCTCAGGGGGGACTAATGAAAAACTGTTTTTT
15,.,.,TRBJ1-5,TRBV19,CASSDRVGEHQPQHF,TGTGCCAGTAGTGACCGGGTCGGCGAGCATCAGCCCCAGCATTTT
14,.,.,TRBJ1-4,TRBV5-5,CASSWGRTNEKLFF,TGTGCCAGCAGCTGGGGGCGAACTAATGAAAAACTGTTTTTT
14,.,.,TRBJ2-2,TRBV28,CASEYQRVTGELFF,TGTGCCAGCGAGTATCAGCGGGTAACCGGGGAGCTGTTTTTT
16,.,.,TRBJ1-5,TRBV4-1,CASSQGWGGSNQPQHF,TGCGCCAGCAGCCAAGGGTGGGGAGGGAGCAATCAGCCCCAGCATTTT
15,.,.,TRBJ2-3,TRBV3-1/TRBV3-2,CASSQVAGATDTQYF,TGTGCCAGCAGCCAAGTTGCGGGGGCGACAGATACGCAGTATTTT
16,TRBD1,.,TRBJ1-2,TRBV6-6,CASSYSTGTGGGGYTF,TGTGCCAGCAGTTACTCGACCGGGACAGGGGGAGGTGGCTACACCTTC
12,.,.,TRBJ1-1,TRBV7-9,CASRGENTEAFF,TGTGCCAGCAGAGGGGAGAACACTGAAGCTTTCTTT
14,.,.,TRBJ1-4,TRBV6-5,CASRAGVLNEKLFF,TGTGCCAGCAGGGCCGGGGTACTTAATGAAAAACTGTTTTTT
15,.,.,TRBJ1-5,TRBV6-5,CASSYGRQGGQPQHF,TGTGCCAGCAGTTACGGGAGGCAGGGAGGGCAGCCCCAGCATTTT
14,TRBD1,.,TRBJ1-1,TRBV6-1,CASSENRQGRGAFF,TGTGCCAGCAGTGAGAATCGACAGGGGCGGGGAGCTTTCTTT
13,.,.,TRBJ1-3,TRBV5-6,CASRQMRGNTIYF,TGTGCCAGCAGGCAAATGCGGGGAAACACCATATATTTT
14,.,.,TRBJ1-1,TRBV6-5,CASGRTGLNTEAFF,TGTGCCAGCGGACGAACAGGGCTCAACACTGAAGCTTTCTTT
13,.,.,TRBJ2-7,TRBV25-1,CASSEYVRGKQYF,TGTGCCAGCAGTGAATATGTCAGGGGTAAGCAGTACTTC
15,.,once,TRBJ2-7,TRBV6-1,CASSELAGRGYEQYF,TGTGCCAGCAGTGAATTAGCCGGAAGGGGCTACGAGCAGTACTTC
12,.,.,TRBJ1-2,TRBV28,CASSLSGKGYTF,TGTGCCAGCAGTTTATCAGGGAAAGGCTACACCTTC
13,.,.,TRBJ1-5,TRBV12-3/TRBV12-4,CASSLALNQPQHF,TGTGCCAGCAGTTTAGCGCTAAATCAGCCCCAGCATTTT
18,.,.,TRBJ2-2,TRBV6-1,CASSEVRLAQRYTGELFF,TGTGCCAGCAGTGAAGTTCGGCTAGCTCAGAGATACACCGGGGAGCTGTTTTTT
17,.,.,TRBJ1-4,TRBV2,CASSEGSGGSTNEKLFF,TGTGCCAGCAGTGAAGGGAGCGGGGGGTCAACTAATGAAAAACTGTTTTTT
16,.,.,TRBJ2-2,TRBV5-1,CASSLFSRQNTGELFF,TGCGCCAGCAGCTTGTTCTCCAGACAGAACACCGGGGAGCTGTTTTTT
15,TRBD1,.,TRBJ2-1,TRBV6-4,CASSDKTGGNDEQFF,TGTGCCAGCAGTGACAAGACAGGGGGCAATGATGAGCAGTTCTTC
14,.,.,TRBJ2-1,TRBV27,CASSSRTGNNEQFF,TGTGCCAGCAGTTCCCGCACGGGGAATAATGAGCAGTTCTTC
16,.,.,TRBJ2-2,TRBV5-4,CASSPLGGRKAGELFF,TGTGCCAGCAGCCCCCTAGGGGGAAGAAAGGCCGGGGAGCTGTTTTTT